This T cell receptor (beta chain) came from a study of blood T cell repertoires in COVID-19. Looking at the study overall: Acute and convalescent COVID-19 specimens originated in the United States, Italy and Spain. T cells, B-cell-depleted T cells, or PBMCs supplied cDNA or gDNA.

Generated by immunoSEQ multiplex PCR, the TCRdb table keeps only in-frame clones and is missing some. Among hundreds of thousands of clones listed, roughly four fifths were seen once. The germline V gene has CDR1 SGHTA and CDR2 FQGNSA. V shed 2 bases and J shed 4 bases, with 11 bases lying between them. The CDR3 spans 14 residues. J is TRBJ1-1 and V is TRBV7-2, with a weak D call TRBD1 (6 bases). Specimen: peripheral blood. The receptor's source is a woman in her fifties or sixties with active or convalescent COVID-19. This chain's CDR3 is CASSLSRGTTEAFF. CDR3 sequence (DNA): TGTGCCAGCAGCTTATCAAGGGGGACCACTGAAGCTTTCTTT.